This entry describes one TCR beta chain. This record comes from a study of blood T cell repertoires in COVID-19. The overall study: Whether acute or convalescent, the COVID-19 samples came from the United States, Italy and Spain. Nucleic acid was either cDNA or gDNA, and it came from T cells, B-cell-depleted T cells, or PBMCs.

As originally analysed: Quantification of nucleated cells was approximated via reference gene primer amplification. Clones were sequenced by immunoSEQ multiplex PCR, and TCRdb holds only the in-frame ones, with some missing. That table supplies the V and J calls and clone size; D and trimming were determined from the DNA. Found here are about 130,000 clones, about 91% of them singletons; the top ten hold 10% to 13%. The TCR sequence derives from a man between 45 and 60 years old with acute or convalescent COVID-19. Sequencing was carried out using peripheral blood.

CDR3 sequence reads: CASSPTVNYGYTF. In nucleotides, the CDR3 is TGTGCCAGCAGTCCAACGGTCAACTATGGCTACACCTTC. The rearrangement links TRBV6-5 to TRBJ1-2; D not resolved. CDR1 MNHEY and CDR2 SVGAGI come from the germline V gene. This CDR3 spans 13 amino acids. The V end was cut by 5 bases, the J end by 2 bases, with 9 bases between.